This entry lists 22 T cell receptor beta chains sequenced from one sample in a study of beta chain features in type 1 diabetes. The investigators reverse transcribed all of the isolated RNA, so they sequenced expressed TCRB transcripts. Clones were sequenced by immunoSEQ multiplex PCR, and TCRdb holds only the in-frame ones, with some missing. In the table there are more than 150,000 clones, 13% of which are singletons. Material: central memory CD4+ T cells from blood. The origin of the receptors is a woman under 30 in good health.

A single count supports this clone. The V call is TRBV27, the J call TRBJ1-5; the match to TRBD1 covers 7 bases. The J segment lost 4 bases and the V segment lost 5 bases, leaving 5 bases of the junction unmatched. The germline CDR1 and CDR2 sequences are MNHEY and SMNVEV (reference sequence). The CDR3 sequence is 14 residues long. The CDR3 here is CASSQQTGNQPQHF. DNA for the CDR3: TGTGCCAGCAGTCAACAGACAGGGAATCAGCCCCAGCATTTT.

This clone was seen many times. The rearrangement uses TRBV29-1 and TRBJ2-7; TRBD2 matches at 7 bases. V trimming: 0 bases; J trimming: 2 bases; junction bases outside the gene matches: 7. Germline V CDR1 and CDR2: SQVTM, ANQGSEA. The CDR3 is made up of 15 amino acids. The chain's CDR3 is CSVEDPAGVTYEQYF. As DNA, the CDR3 is TGCAGCGTTGAAGATCCGGCGGGAGTGACCTACGAGCAGTACTTC.

The rearrangement joins TRBV5-1 to TRBJ1-4; 9 bases line up with TRBD1. V lost 5 bases, J lost 6 bases, and 5 bases stayed unmatched. The CDR3 sequence is 14 residues long. The germline CDR1 and CDR2 sequences are SGHRS and YFSETQ. The CDR3 loop reads CASRRTGVDEKLFF. The CDR3, as DNA: TGCGCCAGCAGACGGACAGGGGTCGATGAAAAACTGTTTTTT.

The rearrangement uses TRBV30 and TRBJ2-1; 10 nucleotides align to TRBD2. Germline V gene data show CDR1 as GTSNPN and CDR2 as SVGIG (reference sequence). This CDR3 region has 13 residues. J gave up 12 bases and V 3 bases, and 8 bases lay outside the gene matches. CDR3 coding DNA: TGTGCCTGGAGGCTAGCGGGAGCGGGGGTGCAGTTCTTC. Protein product: CAWRLAGAGVQFF.

The chain employs TRBV19 and TRBJ1-3; 12 positions match TRBD1. CDR3 size: 15 residues. V trimming: 6 bases; J trimming: 4 bases; junction bases outside the gene matches: 4. Germline V gives CDR1 LNHDA, CDR2 SQIVND (reference sequence). CDR3: CASSRDRGLGNTIYF. Here the CDR3 DNA reads TGTGCCAGTAGCCGGGACAGGGGGCTCGGAAACACCATATATTTT.

Comment on this clone: Other DNA sequences from this sample encode an identical CDR3 as well. V and J are TRBV28 and TRBJ1-1; maybe TRBD1 (6 bases). The CDR3 is 15 amino acids. V was pared by 2 bases and J by 1 base, with 11 bases between. Germline values: CDR1 MDHEN, CDR2 SYDVKM. This chain's CDR3 is CASSLAGARNTEAFF. The CDR3 coding sequence is TGTGCCAGCAGTTTAGCGGGGGCGCGGAACACTGAAGCTTTCTTT.

A few counts support this clone. V and J are TRBV27 and TRBJ2-6; 12 bases agree with TRBD2. The CDR3 is 19 amino acids. J gave up 4 bases and V 2 bases, and 9 bases lay outside the gene matches. CDR1 is MNHEY, CDR2 SMNVEV, per germline (reference sequence). The CDR3 here is CASSLTSGRSSLGANVLTF. CDR3 in DNA: TGTGCCAGCAGTTTAACTAGCGGGAGGTCTAGTCTGGGGGCCAACGTCCTGACTTTC.

This clone was seen a few times. The CDR3 region is CSPQGNEQFF. CDR3 bases: TGCAGTCCACAGGGGAATGAGCAGTTCTTC. The V gene is TRBV20-1, the J gene TRBJ2-1; 7 bases fit TRBD1. Germline loops: CDR1 DFQATT, CDR2 SNEGSKA (reference sequence). V lost 8 bases to trimming and J lost 7 bases; unmatched junction nucleotides: 2. There are 10 residues in the CDR3.

This clone was counted between two and nine times. The rearrangement uses TRBV30 and TRBJ1-1, with D unclear. Germline V CDR1 and CDR2: GTSNPN, SVGIG (reference sequence). The CDR3 length is 13 residues. Deletions cut 5 bases from V and 6 bases from J, with 16 bases between. Here the CDR3 reads CAWAEGFFAEAFF. The CDR3 DNA follows: TGTGCCTGGGCAGAGGGATTTTTCGCTGAAGCTTTCTTT. The full variable domain, rest sourced from reference TRBV30 and TRBJ1-1, is SQTIHQWPATLVQPVGSPLSLECTVEGTSNPNLYWYRQAAGRGLQLLFYSVGIGQISSEVPQNLSASRPQDRQFILSSKKLLLSDSGFYLCAWAEGFFAEAFFGQGTRLTVV.

The chain recombines TRBV6-6 with TRBJ2-6, with D unclear. Trimming shortened V by 10 bases and J by 2 bases, and 6 bases separated the two germline ends. From germline, CDR1 is MNHNY and CDR2 SVGAGI (reference sequence). The CDR3 covers 12 residues. CDR3 bases: TGTGCCACCAAAACTGGGGCCAACGTCCTGACTTTC. Protein: CATKTGANVLTF.

This chain connects TRBV28 to TRBJ1-5, with unresolved D. Germline CDR1 and CDR2: MDHEN and SYDVKM. The CDR3 is made up of 14 amino acids. V was cut by 3 bases and J by 3 bases, with 9 bases left in between. CDR3 sequence reads: CASSLYRVNQPQHF. CDR3 bases: TGTGCCAGCAGTTTGTATCGGGTCAATCAGCCCCAGCATTTT.

This clone was detected only a few times. This sequence joins TRBV28 and TRBJ2-7; unclear D gene. The CDR3 has 13 amino acids. The V end lost 3 bases, the J end lost 3 bases, and 9 bases lay between the germline ends. Germline CDR1 and CDR2: MDHEN and SYDVKM. CDR3 loop: CASSFQVLYEQYF. CDR3 DNA sequence: TGTGCCAGCAGTTTTCAGGTACTCTACGAGCAGTACTTC.

This clone has just a few counts. The chain carries TRBV5-1 and TRBJ2-3; D possibly corresponds to TRBD2 (5 bases). CDR3 length: 15 residues. Germline V gives CDR1 SGHRS, CDR2 YFSETQ. V was cut by 4 bases and J by 1 base, with 13 bases left in between. CDR3 region: CASSAKLGGTDTQYF. DNA for the CDR3: TGCGCCAGCAGCGCTAAGCTCGGGGGCACAGATACGCAGTATTTT.

This clone has more than one count but fewer than ten. J is TRBJ2-3 and V is TRBV9; 7 bases line up with TRBD2. Germline CDR1 SGDLS, CDR2 YYNGEE. This CDR3 region has 15 residues. The V segment lost 4 bases and the J segment 4 bases; nucleotides outside the gene matches: 9. The CDR3 nucleotides read TGTGCCAGCAGCCCGGGGCTAGCGGTTCCAGATACGCAGTATTTT. Its translation is CASSPGLAVPDTQYF.

The chain uses TRBV6-6 and TRBJ2-1, with D possibly TRBD1 on 5 matching bases. CDR3 length: 12 residues. Between the trimmed V and J ends, which lost 3 bases and 8 bases, there was a span of 8 bases. Germline V gene data show CDR1 as MNHNY and CDR2 as SVGAGI (reference sequence). CDR3 amino acids: CASSYQGDEQFF. The CDR3 nucleotides are TGTGCCAGCAGTTATCAGGGCGATGAGCAGTTCTTC.

This clone was counted only a few times. The chain recombines TRBV9 with TRBJ1-1; no clear D. The CDR3 totals 13 residues. CDR1 is SGDLS and CDR2 is YYNGEE in the germline V gene. Trimming took 4 bases from V and 4 from J, leaving 11 bases between them. Written as DNA, the CDR3 is TGTGCCAGCAGCCCGATTCGGGGCACTGAAGCTTTCTTT. This codes for CASSPIRGTEAFF.

The chain links TRBV7-2 to TRBJ2-5; D unclear. V lost 5 bases and J 2 bases, leaving 12 bases between the germline ends. CDR3 length equals 14 residues. CDR1 and CDR2 from the germline V gene are SGHTA and FQGNSA. The CDR3 sequence is CASSVDWNQETQYF. Here the CDR3 DNA reads TGTGCCAGCAGCGTCGACTGGAATCAAGAGACCCAGTACTTC.

This clone has more than one count but fewer than ten. This chain links TRBV11-3 with TRBJ2-1; D may be TRBD2 (6 bases). The CDR3 is 16 amino acids. V was shortened by 1 base and J by 0 bases, with 10 bases between the two germline ends. Germline CDR1 and CDR2: SGHNT and YENEEA. Here the CDR3 reads CASSLGGTLSYNEQFF. DNA for the CDR3: TGTGCCAGCAGCTTAGGGGGGACTCTCTCCTACAATGAGCAGTTCTTC.

The gene calls are TRBV30 and TRBJ2-3; 11 bases align to TRBD1. The CDR3 is 14 residues long. CDR1 and CDR2 (germline): GTSNPN, SVGIG (reference sequence). CDR3 region: CAWDRGQGADTQYF. The CDR3 coding sequence is TGTGCGTGGGATAGGGGACAGGGGGCAGATACGCAGTATTTT. The whole variable domain, remainder taken from reference TRBV30 and TRBJ2-3, is SQTIHQWPATLVQPVGSPLSLECTVEGTSNPNLYWYRQAAGRGLQLLFYSVGIGQISSEVPQNLSASRPQDRQFILSSKKLLLSDSGFYLCAWDRGQGADTQYFGPGTRLTVL.

This clone was seen more than once but under ten times. The CDR3 sequence: CSVPPSSGAYQETQYF. As DNA, the CDR3 is TGCAGCGTCCCCCCCTCTAGCGGGGCGTACCAAGAGACCCAGTACTTC. J is TRBJ2-5 and V is TRBV29-1; TRBD2 agrees at 9 bases. Germline V lookup: CDR1 SQVTM, CDR2 ANQGSEA. The CDR3 runs to 16 residues. V dropped 6 bases and J dropped 0; count of bases not matched to a gene: 11.

Turning to this clone: Only one base separates this from a far larger clonotype, so it likely reflects a read error. The chain employs TRBV5-4 and TRBJ2-5; 11 bases match TRBD2. This CDR3 has 16 residues. The germline CDR1 and CDR2 sequences are SGHNT and YYREEE (reference sequence). The J segment lost 2 bases and the V segment lost 0 bases, leaving 3 bases of the junction unmatched. This CDR3 is CASSLGLAGLQETQYF. The DNA of the CDR3 is TGTGCCAGCAGCTTGGGACTAGCGGGACTTCAAGAGACCCAGTACTTC.

This chain connects TRBV4-2 to TRBJ1-2; maybe TRBD1 (5 bases). This CDR3 contains 17 residues. V was trimmed by 5 bases and J by 6 bases, leaving 25 bases between them. CDR1 and CDR2 from the germline V gene are LGHNA and YNFKEQ. CDR3 amino acids: CASSLGDLGGELNGYTF. The CDR3, as DNA: TGTGCCAGCAGCTTAGGGGACCTTGGAGGGGAATTAAATGGCTACACCTTC.